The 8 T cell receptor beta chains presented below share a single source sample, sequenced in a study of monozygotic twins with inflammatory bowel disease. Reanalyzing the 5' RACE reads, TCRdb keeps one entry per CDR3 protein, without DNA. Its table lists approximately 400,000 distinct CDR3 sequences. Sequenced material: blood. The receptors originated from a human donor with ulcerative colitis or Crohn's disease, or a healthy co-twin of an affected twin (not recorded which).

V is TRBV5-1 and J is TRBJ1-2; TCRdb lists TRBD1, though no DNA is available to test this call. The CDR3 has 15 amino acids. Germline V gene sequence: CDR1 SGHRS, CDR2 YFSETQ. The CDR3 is CASSLQGQGGYGYTF.

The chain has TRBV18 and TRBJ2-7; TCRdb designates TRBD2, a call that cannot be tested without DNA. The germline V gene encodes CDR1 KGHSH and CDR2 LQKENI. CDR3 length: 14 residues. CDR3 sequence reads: CASSPQASGNEQYF.

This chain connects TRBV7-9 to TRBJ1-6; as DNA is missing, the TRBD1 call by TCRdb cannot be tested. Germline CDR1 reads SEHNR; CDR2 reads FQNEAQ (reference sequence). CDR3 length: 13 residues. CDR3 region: CASRDSINSPLHF.

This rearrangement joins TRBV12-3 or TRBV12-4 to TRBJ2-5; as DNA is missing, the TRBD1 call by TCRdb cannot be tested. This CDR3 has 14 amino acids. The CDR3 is CASSLPGGQETQYF.

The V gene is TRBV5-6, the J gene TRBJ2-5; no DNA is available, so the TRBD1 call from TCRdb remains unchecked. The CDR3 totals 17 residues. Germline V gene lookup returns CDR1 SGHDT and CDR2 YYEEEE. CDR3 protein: CASSLSGRAIAQETQYF.

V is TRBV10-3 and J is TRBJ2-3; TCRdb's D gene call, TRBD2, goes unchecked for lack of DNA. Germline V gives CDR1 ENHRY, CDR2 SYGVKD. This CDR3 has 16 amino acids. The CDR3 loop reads CAISSSGRAGGDTQYF.

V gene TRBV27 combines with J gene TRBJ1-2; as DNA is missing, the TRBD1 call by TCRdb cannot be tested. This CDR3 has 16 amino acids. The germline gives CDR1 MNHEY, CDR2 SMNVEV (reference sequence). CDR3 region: CASSFSSGQLNYGYTF.

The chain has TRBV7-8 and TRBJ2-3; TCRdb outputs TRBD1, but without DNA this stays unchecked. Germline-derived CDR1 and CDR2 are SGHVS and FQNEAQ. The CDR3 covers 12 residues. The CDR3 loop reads CASSEVAPTQYF.